This T cell receptor beta chain was recovered during a study of blood T cell repertoires in COVID-19. Study overall: Samples taken during acute and convalescent COVID-19 were collected in the United States, Italy and Spain.

The CDR3 is 14 amino acids. CDR1 is LNHDA, CDR2 SQIVND, per germline (reference sequence). Patients of the Seattle cohort, enrolled during active infection, were followed longitudinally. As originally analysed: Reference gene primer amplification yielded estimated nucleated cell counts. Only in-frame clones appear in the TCRdb table, and some are missing; sequencing was by immunoSEQ multiplex PCR. For V, J and clone size, that table is used; D and trimming come from the DNA. The profile shows over 450,000 clones, about 89% of them singletons. Turning to this clone: One end of the junction fails to match germline, which may point to a read error.

The clonotype was recovered from a woman between 50 and 59 years old with COVID-19, enrolled during active disease. The rearrangement joins TRBV19 to TRBJ1-5; a possible D gene is TRBD1 (6 bases). Sample: peripheral blood. In DNA form, the CDR3 reads TGTGCCAGTGGTATGACAGGCGCAAATCAGCCCCAGCATTTT. It specifies CASGMTGANQPQHF.